These T cell receptor beta chains were read from a single sample in a study of technical replicates of blood from a few donors. The assay was immunoSEQ multiplex PCR, and TCRdb's table has in-frame clones only and misses some. The data hold about 81,000 clones, with roughly four fifths observed a single time. Sequenced sample: PBMCs. The origin of the receptors is a human donor in good health. Some clones in this sample may be carry-over from other donors' samples. Both conserved end residues are part of each CDR3. A D gene is named only where the DNA matches it firmly. The size entry is marked missing in some rows and otherwise reads once, few, many or a size class.

V gene	D gene	J gene	clone size	CDR3 protein	CDR3 DNA
TRBV9	-	TRBJ2-1	-	CASSVRRDEQFF	TGTGCCAGCAGCGTACGACGGGATGAGCAGTTCTTC
TRBV19	-	TRBJ1-2	-	CASHLPNGYGYTF	TGTGCCAGCCACCTTCCGAACGGCTATGGCTACACCTTC
TRBV2	TRBD2	TRBJ2-7	-	CASTPGGAYEQYF	TGTGCCAGCACGCCGGGAGGCGCCTACGAGCAGTACTTC
TRBV6-7	-	TRBJ1-1	-	CASSYPAGENTEAFF	TGTGCCAGCAGTTACCCGGCAGGGGAGAACACTGAAGCTTTCTTT
TRBV11-2	-	TRBJ2-3	-	CASIPSGTGRLATQYF	TGTGCCAGCATCCCGTCCGGGACAGGACGACTAGCTACGCAGTATTTT
TRBV9	TRBD2	TRBJ2-5	-	CASSGRPGTTSQETQYF	TGTGCCAGCAGCGGACGGCCCGGGACTACCTCCCAAGAGACCCAGTACTTC
TRBV27	TRBD1	TRBJ1-6	once	CASSFWDWTGTNSPLHF	TGTGCCAGCAGCTTTTGGGACTGGACAGGGACGAATTCACCCCTCCACTTT
TRBV28	TRBD2	TRBJ2-1	-	CASRRDYNNEQFF	TGTGCCAGCAGGAGGGACTACAACAATGAGCAGTTCTTC
TRBV6-1	-	TRBJ2-3	-	CASKTGTQGDTQYF	TGTGCCAGCAAAACCGGGACTCAAGGAGATACGCAGTATTTT
TRBV11-2	TRBD1	TRBJ2-5	-	CASSTRQGGTQYF	TGTGCCAGCAGCACTCGACAGGGTGGGACCCAGTACTTC
TRBV5-1	-	TRBJ1-2	-	CASHEDSGLGYTF	TGCGCCAGCCATGAGGACAGTGGCCTGGGGTACACCTTC
TRBV28	TRBD1	TRBJ1-2	-	CASRPAGTGTLGYTF	TGTGCCAGCAGGCCCGCCGGGACAGGGACATTGGGCTACACCTTC
TRBV21-1	-	TRBJ2-7	-	CASSRTETSYEQYF	TGTGCCAGCAGCAGGACAGAGACCTCCTACGAGCAGTACTTC
TRBV5-1	-	TRBJ2-3	-	CASSFSGSADTQYF	TGCGCCAGCAGCTTTTCCGGGTCGGCAGATACGCAGTATTTT
TRBV10-3	TRBD1	TRBJ2-7	-	CAINTGGLNEQYF	TGTGCCATCAATACAGGGGGGCTGAACGAGCAGTACTTC
TRBV5-1	-	TRBJ2-3	once	CASRAGGERTDTQYF	TGCGCCAGCAGGGCCGGCGGGGAGAGAACAGATACGCAGTATTTT
TRBV30	-	TRBJ1-4	-	CAWSVSGVEKLFF	TGTGCCTGGAGTGTATCAGGGGTTGAAAAACTGTTTTTT
TRBV10-3	TRBD2	TRBJ2-3	once	CAISAGSGGPGTDTQYF	TGTGCCATCAGTGCCGGTTCGGGGGGGCCAGGGACAGATACGCAGTATTTT
TRBV4-1	TRBD2	TRBJ2-1	-	CASSQEGGLAGGSYNEQFF	TGCGCCAGCAGCCAAGAAGGGGGACTAGCGGGAGGGTCCTACAATGAGCAGTTCTTC
TRBV5-6	-	TRBJ1-4	few	CASSLDGDTVSGKLFF	TGTGCCAGCAGCTTGGACGGGGACACTGTGTCGGGGAAACTGTTTTTT
TRBV11-2	TRBD1	TRBJ2-2	few	CASSAAGQGDGELFF	TGTGCCAGCAGCGCCGCGGGACAGGGTGACGGGGAGCTGTTTTTT
TRBV5-1	TRBD2	TRBJ2-3	-	CASRPSGSSKDTQYF	TGCGCCAGCAGGCCTAGCGGGAGCTCCAAAGATACGCAGTATTTT
TRBV19	TRBD1	TRBJ1-4	-	CASRKHPGQYNEKLFF	TGTGCCAGTAGAAAACACCCGGGACAGTATAATGAAAAACTGTTTTTT
TRBV11-3	TRBD2	TRBJ2-5	-	CASSLDPGGTQYF	TGTGCCAGCAGCTTAGACCCGGGGGGGACCCAGTACTTC
TRBV30	-	TRBJ1-1	-	CAWSVIVFSTEAFF	TGTGCCTGGAGTGTAATCGTTTTTAGCACTGAAGCTTTCTTT
TRBV5-6	-	TRBJ2-5	-	CASSFLQGGQETQYF	TGTGCCAGCAGCTTTCTTCAGGGGGGTCAAGAGACCCAGTACTTC
TRBV7-8	TRBD1	TRBJ2-1	-	CASSKGQATYNEQFF	TGTGCCAGCAGCAAAGGACAGGCCACCTACAATGAGCAGTTCTTC
TRBV7-9	TRBD2	TRBJ2-7	few	CASSLAPGLAGGWQYF	TGTGCCAGCAGCTTAGCCCCGGGACTAGCGGGAGGATGGCAGTACTTC
TRBV11-1	-	TRBJ2-5	once	CASSTPPGTQYF	TGTGCCAGCAGCACACCCCCGGGGACCCAGTACTTC
TRBV7-2	-	TRBJ1-4	-	CASSLVRGDEKLFF	TGTGCCAGCAGCTTAGTCAGGGGTGATGAAAAACTGTTTTTT
TRBV6-1	TRBD1	TRBJ2-5	-	CASSEGTGVGTQYF	TGTGCCAGCAGTGAAGGTACAGGGGTTGGGACCCAGTACTTC